This T cell receptor beta chain derives from a study of memory CD4+ T cells and cytomegalovirus serostatus. Study context: Of the healthy Belgian adults, fewer than 10 were CMV seropositive and approximately 25 seronegative. The study's findings and limits: The CMV-associated TCR signature appears largely within the CD4+ memory repertoire.

The sort gate was single viable CD3+CD4+CD8-CD45RO+ cells for memory CD4+ T cells. Concerning this clone itself: Its specificity is not known.

Some clones are missing from TCRdb's copy, which holds only in-frame ones; the method was immunoSEQ multiplex PCR. This sample yields 45,000 or so clones, of which approximately 81% are seen a single time; roughly 1.1% belongs to the top ten. The source material was memory CD4+ T cells from blood. This sequence originates from an adult in good health and CMV-seronegative.

The CDR3 DNA sequence: TGTGCCTGCGAGTTAGAGCGGCACTACGAGCAGTACTTC. It encodes CACELERHYEQYF. The rearrangement links TRBV30 to TRBJ2-5, with D perhaps TRBD2 (5 bases). The tail of the sequence fits TRBJ2-7 better, so the J call may be wrong. Germline assignment: CDR1 GTSNPN and CDR2 SVGIG (reference sequence). The CDR3 has 13 amino acids.